This record concerns one TCR beta chain sequence. The sample belongs to a study of blood T cell repertoires in COVID-19. Overall study context: T cells, B-cell-depleted T cells, or PBMCs provided the cDNA or gDNA that served as material.

In the original workflow: Reference gene primer amplification yielded estimated nucleated cell counts. The repertoire was sequenced with immunoSEQ multiplex PCR; TCRdb's copy has only in-frame clones and lacks some. The DNA was the basis for D and trimming; V, J and clone size are from that table. This table holds some 100,000 clones, 85% found once. This CDR3 is 15 amino acids long. CDR1 SGHTA and CDR2 FQGNSA come from the germline V gene. With 1 base clipped from V and 6 bases from J, the junction kept 6 bases outside the gene matches. Sequencing input: peripheral blood. This TCR was recovered from a woman aged 65 to 85 with active or convalescent COVID-19. This rearrangement joins TRBV7-2 to TRBJ2-3; 8 nucleotides align to TRBD2. In nucleotides, the CDR3 is TGTGCCAGCAGCTTAGGAGCGGGAGTCGGGGATACGCAGTATTTT. Its protein product is CASSLGAGVGDTQYF.